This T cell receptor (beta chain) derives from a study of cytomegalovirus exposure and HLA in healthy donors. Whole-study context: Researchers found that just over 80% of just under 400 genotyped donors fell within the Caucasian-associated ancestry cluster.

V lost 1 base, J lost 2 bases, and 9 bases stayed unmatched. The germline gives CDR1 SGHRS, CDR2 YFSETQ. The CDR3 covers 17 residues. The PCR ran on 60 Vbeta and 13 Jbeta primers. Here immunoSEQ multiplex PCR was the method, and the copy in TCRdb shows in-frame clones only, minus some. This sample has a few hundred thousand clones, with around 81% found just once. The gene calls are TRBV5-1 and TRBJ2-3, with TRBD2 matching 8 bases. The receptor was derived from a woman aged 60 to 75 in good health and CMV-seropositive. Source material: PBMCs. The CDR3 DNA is TGCGCCAGCAGCTTGCAGTTGGTAGCGGGGTCCACAGATACGCAGTATTTT. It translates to CASSLQLVAGSTDTQYF. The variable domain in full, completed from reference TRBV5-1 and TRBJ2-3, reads KAGVTQTPRYLIKTRGQQVTLSCSPISGHRSVSWYQQTPGQGLQFLFEYFSETQRNKGNFPGRFSGRQFSNSRSEMNVSTLELGDSALYLCASSLQLVAGSTDTQYFGPGTRLTVL.